This TCR beta chain was identified in a study of monozygotic twins with inflammatory bowel disease. Regarding the study as a whole: Compared with healthy co-twins, IBD patients showed reduced TCRbeta repertoire diversity by inverse Simpson.

TCRdb re-called the 5' RACE reads; one entry per CDR3 protein, DNA not given. The sample's table shows roughly 200,000 distinct CDR3 sequences. Collection of a roughly 2.7 ml blood sample took place per donor. This CDR3 region has 15 residues. Looked up from germline, CDR1 is KGHDR and CDR2 is SFDVKD. On this clonotype: What it recognizes is unknown.

This receptor was identified in a human donor with ulcerative colitis or Crohn's disease, or a healthy co-twin of an affected twin (not recorded which). Sequencing used blood. The chain employs TRBV24-1 and TRBJ2-2; TCRdb lists TRBD1, though no DNA is available to test this call. The CDR3 here is CATRGTGGADGELFF.